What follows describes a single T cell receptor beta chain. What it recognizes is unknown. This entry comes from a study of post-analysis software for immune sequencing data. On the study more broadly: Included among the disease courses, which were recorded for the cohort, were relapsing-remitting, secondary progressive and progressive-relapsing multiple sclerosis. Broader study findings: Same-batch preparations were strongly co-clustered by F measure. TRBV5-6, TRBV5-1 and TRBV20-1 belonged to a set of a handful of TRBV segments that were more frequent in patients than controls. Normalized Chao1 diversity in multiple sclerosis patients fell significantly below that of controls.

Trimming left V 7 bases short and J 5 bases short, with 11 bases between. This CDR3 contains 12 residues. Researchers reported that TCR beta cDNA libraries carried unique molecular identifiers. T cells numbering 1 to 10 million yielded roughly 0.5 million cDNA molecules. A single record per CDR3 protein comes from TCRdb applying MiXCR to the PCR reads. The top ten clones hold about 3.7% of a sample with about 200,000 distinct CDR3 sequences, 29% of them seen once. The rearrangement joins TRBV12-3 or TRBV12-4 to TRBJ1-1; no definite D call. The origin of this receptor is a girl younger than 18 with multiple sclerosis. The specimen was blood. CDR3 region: CASTNPGTEAFF. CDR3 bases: TGTGCCAGCACCAACCCGGGGACTGAAGCTTTCTTT.